Below, 26 T cell receptor beta chains from the same sample are listed, as sequenced in a study of blood T cell repertoires in COVID-19. Method: immunoSEQ multiplex PCR; TCRdb's copy keeps in-frame clones and lacks some. The table has about 220,000 clones, 65% to 85% seen once. Sample: PBMCs or T cells enriched from blood (not recorded which). Receptors originate from a woman aged 55-75 years who had recovered from COVID-19.

The chain links TRBV2 to TRBJ1-2; possible D gene TRBD1, 6 bases. V gave up 8 bases and J gave up 1 base, with 11 bases separating them. Germline CDR1 is SNHLY and CDR2 is FYNNEI. This CDR3 spans 13 amino acids. The CDR3 loop is CASGGHRNYGYTF. In DNA form, the CDR3 reads TGTGCCAGCGGGGGACACCGTAACTATGGCTACACCTTC.

V gene TRBV5-4 combines with J gene TRBJ1-2; D is unclear. Trimming pared 2 bases from V and 3 bases from J, leaving 17 bases between. CDR1 SGHNT and CDR2 YYREEE come from the germline V gene (reference sequence). The CDR3 length is 16 residues. The CDR3 region is CASSFDSASWHYGYTF. The CDR3 bases are TGTGCCAGCAGCTTCGACTCGGCCAGCTGGCACTATGGCTACACCTTC.

This chain joins TRBV12-2 and TRBJ2-5; TRBD1, the D gene given by the table, was not confirmed from the DNA. TRBV12-2 is a documented pseudogene. The CDR3 covers 16 residues. The DNA for the CDR3 is TGTGCAAGTCGCCCCCTCGGACAGGGACTCCAAGAGACCCAGTACTTC. Encoded protein: CASRPLGQGLQETQYF.

V is TRBV15 and J is TRBJ1-1, with 8 bases lining up with TRBD1. The J segment lost 8 bases and the V segment lost 4 bases, leaving 6 bases of the junction unmatched. From germline, CDR1 is LNHNV and CDR2 YYDKDF (reference sequence). The CDR3 consists of 13 residues. The CDR3 is CATSINRDREAFF. The CDR3 region has the DNA TGTGCCACCAGCATTAACCGGGACAGGGAAGCTTTCTTT.

The chain carries TRBV19 and TRBJ1-1, with D possibly being TRBD1 (5 bases). This CDR3 is built from 13 residues. Germline CDR1 reads LNHDA; CDR2 reads SQIVND (reference sequence). The V gene lost 0 bases and the J gene lost 5 bases, with 7 bases spanning the gap. This CDR3 is CASSIDRQTEAFF. In DNA, the CDR3 is TGTGCCAGTAGTATAGATAGACAGACTGAAGCTTTCTTT.

This clone was observed a single time. This chain connects TRBV9 to TRBJ1-6; 8 bases fit TRBD1. The CDR3 has 16 residues. Per the germline V gene, CDR1 is SGDLS and CDR2 is YYNGEE. J lost 7 bases, V lost 3 bases, and 9 bases had no gene match. The CDR3 nucleotides read TGTGCCAGCAGCGCAAGTGGACAGGGAGGGAATTCACCCCTCCACTTT. It translates to CASSASGQGGNSPLHF.

The J gene is TRBJ2-7, the V gene TRBV10-3; TRBD1 aligns across 8 bases. V gave up 4 bases and J gave up 2 bases; unmatched junction bases: 1. Germline V lookup: CDR1 ENHRY, CDR2 SYGVKD. The CDR3 is made up of 13 amino acids. The CDR3 DNA follows: TGTGCCATCAGTGCGGACAGGGCCTACGAGCAGTACTTC. Its translation: CAISADRAYEQYF.

The chain carries TRBV5-1 and TRBJ2-7; 9 bases fit TRBD1. CDR1 and CDR2 from the germline V gene are SGHRS and YFSETQ. V was pared by 0 bases and J by 4 bases, with 2 bases of the junction left unmatched. The CDR3 runs 14 residues. This CDR3 reads CASSLDRGQYEQYF. The DNA for the CDR3 is TGCGCCAGCAGCTTGGACAGGGGGCAATACGAGCAGTACTTC. Supplemented by reference TRBV5-1 and TRBJ2-7, the full variable domain reads KAGVTQTPRYLIKTRGQQVTLSCSPISGHRSVSWYQQTPGQGLQFLFEYFSETQRNKGNFPGRFSGRQFSNSRSEMNVSTLELGDSALYLCASSLDRGQYEQYFGPGTRLTVT.

This chain joins TRBV5-6 and TRBJ2-1; TRBD1 matches at 9 bases. Germline assignment: CDR1 SGHDT and CDR2 YYEEEE. The CDR3 covers 16 residues. J lost 8 bases, V lost 2 bases, and 11 bases had no gene match. CDR3 sequence: CASSFRFGTGGHEQFF. In DNA form, the CDR3 reads TGTGCCAGCAGCTTTCGGTTTGGCACAGGGGGCCATGAGCAGTTCTTC.

This clone was seen a few times. V and J are TRBV19 and TRBJ2-6; a possible D gene is TRBD1 (5 bases). The CDR3 covers 16 residues. V lost 2 bases, J lost 0 bases, and 8 bases lay in between. The V gene's germline CDR1 is LNHDA and CDR2 SQIVND (reference sequence). The CDR3 DNA sequence: TGTGCCAGTAGTATAAGACAGAGCTCTGGGGCCAACGTCCTGACTTTC. It specifies CASSIRQSSGANVLTF.

The genes are TRBV9 and TRBJ1-2; D may be TRBD1 (5 bases). CDR1 and CDR2 (germline): SGDLS, YYNGEE. The CDR3 is 14 residues long. V was pared by 0 bases and J by 0 bases, with 6 bases between. The CDR3 sequence: CASSVGGTNYGYTF. CDR3 coding DNA: TGTGCCAGCAGCGTAGGGGGCACTAACTATGGCTACACCTTC.

The chain uses TRBV5-5 and TRBJ1-3; D call uncertain. V lost 4 bases and J lost 4, with 15 bases in between. The germline gives CDR1 SGHKS, CDR2 YYEKEE (reference sequence). The CDR3 is 15 residues long. CDR3 residues: CASSPVPEFGNTIYF. CDR3 DNA: TGTGCCAGCAGCCCCGTACCGGAGTTCGGAAACACCATATATTTT.

The chain carries TRBV11-1 and TRBJ2-1, with D tentatively TRBD1 (5 bases). Germline V gene data show CDR1 as SGHAT and CDR2 as FQDESV (reference sequence). This CDR3 comprises 16 residues. V was trimmed by 5 bases and J by 2 bases, leaving 16 bases between them. The CDR3 reads CASSPLTGFPYNEQFF. The DNA for the CDR3 is TGTGCCAGCAGCCCACTCACAGGTTTTCCCTACAATGAGCAGTTCTTC.

This clone was counted between two and nine times. The chain links TRBV3-1 (or the pseudogene TRBV3-2) to TRBJ1-2; a weak D match, TRBD1 (6 bases). Between the trimmed V and J ends, which lost 4 bases and 4 bases, there was a span of 13 bases. Germline lookup yields CDR1 LGHDT and CDR2 YNNKEL (reference sequence). CDR3 length: 14 residues. The CDR3 region has the DNA TGTGCCAGCAGCCCATGGGACAAAGGCTATGGCTACACCTTC. It specifies CASSPWDKGYGYTF.

V gene TRBV6-5 combines with J gene TRBJ2-1, with 7 bases identical to TRBD2. In germline, CDR1 is MNHEY, CDR2 SVGAGI. The CDR3 loop spans 15 amino acids. With 0 bases clipped from V and 10 bases from J, the junction kept 9 bases outside the gene matches. The CDR3 sequence: CASSYSGGGPGEQFF. The CDR3 DNA reads as TGTGCCAGCAGTTACTCGGGGGGAGGGCCGGGAGAGCAGTTCTTC.

This clone was counted only a few times. Other nucleotide sequences in the sample specify the same CDR3. V gene TRBV18 combines with J gene TRBJ2-1; D uncertain. Germline CDR1 KGHSH, CDR2 LQKENI. This CDR3 contains 13 residues. Deletions cut 4 bases from V and 4 bases from J, with 8 bases between. CDR3 sequence (DNA): TGTGCCAGCTCACTAGCAGCATACAATGAGCAGTTCTTC. It encodes CASSLAAYNEQFF.

This rearrangement joins TRBV5-4 to TRBJ1-1; D remains unclear. The CDR3 loop spans 12 amino acids. With 2 bases removed from V and 7 bases from J, the gap between germline ends came to 9 bases. CDR1 is SGHNT and CDR2 is YYREEE in the germline V gene (reference sequence). The CDR3 nucleotides are TGTGCCAGCAGCTTAACACCAGGTGAAGCTTTCTTT. Protein product: CASSLTPGEAFF.

This clone was counted a few times. This chain connects TRBV29-1 to TRBJ2-7; 10 nucleotides match TRBD2. The ends lost 4 bases at V and 0 bases at J; junction bases unmatched: 9. CDR1 and CDR2 (germline): SQVTM, ANQGSEA. There are 16 residues in the CDR3. The CDR3 nucleotides read TGCAGCGTTGTTAGAGCTAGCGGGGGCCGCTCCTACGAGCAGTACTTC. This encodes CSVVRASGGRSYEQYF.

J is TRBJ2-7 and V is TRBV10-3; 9 bases agree with TRBD1. The CDR3 is 15 residues long. With 4 bases clipped from V and 0 bases from J, the junction kept 4 bases outside the gene matches. Germline values: CDR1 ENHRY, CDR2 SYGVKD. The CDR3 DNA reads as TGTGCCATCAGTGGGGAGGACAGGGGCTCCTACGAGCAGTACTTC. Translation gives CAISGEDRGSYEQYF.

The sample holds a few counts of this clone. The junction departs from germline at one end; a sequencing error may be responsible. The chain couples TRBV5-1 to TRBJ1-2, with 7 bases lining up with TRBD1. The CDR3 runs 13 residues. CDR1 and CDR2 (germline): SGHRS, YFSETQ. CDR3 sequence reads: CASSRDRADPSSF. CDR3 DNA sequence: TGCGCCAGCAGCCGCGACAGGGCAGACCCTAGCTCCTTC.

The J gene is TRBJ1-1, the V gene TRBV11-2, with TRBD1 identical over 8 bases. Germline lookup yields CDR1 SGHAT and CDR2 FQNNGV. V dropped 5 bases and J dropped 6; count of bases not matched to a gene: 5. The CDR3 totals 13 residues. CDR3 DNA: TGTGCCAGCAGCCGCGGGACAGGCGCTGAAGCTTTCTTT. As protein: CASSRGTGAEAFF. Drawing the rest from reference TRBV11-2 and TRBJ1-1, the complete variable domain is EAGVAQSPRYKIIEKRQSVAFWCNPISGHATLYWYQQILGQGPKLLIQFQNNGVVDDSQLPKDRFSAERLKGVDSTLKIQPAKLEDSAVYLCASSRGTGAEAFFGQGTRLTVV.

This clone came up once. The CDR3 is CASSPTGTDYGYTF. As DNA, the CDR3 is TGTGCCAGCAGCCCCACCGGGACAGACTATGGCTACACCTTC. The genes are TRBV11-2 and TRBJ1-2, with TRBD1 matching 7 bases. CDR3 size: 14 residues. J lost 3 bases, V lost 5 bases, and 6 bases had no gene match. Looked up from germline, CDR1 is SGHAT and CDR2 is FQNNGV.

V usage is TRBV27 and J usage is TRBJ1-2; D remains ambiguous. Trimming left V 3 bases short and J 4 bases short, with 9 bases between. Germline V lookup: CDR1 MNHEY, CDR2 SMNVEV (reference sequence). The CDR3 totals 13 residues. In DNA, the CDR3 is TGTGCCAGCAGTTTCCGGGAGGGCTATGGCTACACCTTC. Translated, it gives CASSFREGYGYTF.

The chain combines TRBV7-2 with TRBJ2-3, with 13 bases lining up with TRBD2. The CDR3 totals 18 residues. Germline CDR1 SGHTA, CDR2 FQGNSA. V gave up 2 bases and J gave up 0 bases; unmatched junction bases: 5. The CDR3 DNA sequence: TGTGCCAGCAGCTTAACACTAGCGGGGGGGCCGAGCACAGATACGCAGTATTTT. Residues: CASSLTLAGGPSTDTQYF.

The gene calls are TRBV4-2 and TRBJ2-1; D may be TRBD2 (5 bases). The V and J ends lost 1 base and 5 bases respectively, with 6 bases between them. The CDR3 runs to 13 residues. From germline, CDR1 is LGHNA and CDR2 YNFKEQ. In nucleotides, the CDR3 is TGTGCCAGCAGCCAAGGGACTGACAATGAGCAGTTCTTC. This translates into CASSQGTDNEQFF.

The chain couples TRBV27 to TRBJ1-1; no firm D call. The V end lost 6 bases, the J end lost 11 bases, and 19 bases lay between the germline ends. Germline CDR1 is MNHEY and CDR2 is SMNVEV (reference sequence). The CDR3 has 13 amino acids. The CDR3 sequence is CASSFNRDVGAFF. The CDR3 nucleotides read TGTGCCAGCAGCTTTAATCGGGATGTCGGGGCTTTCTTT.